Shown below are 28 T cell receptor beta chains from a single sample sequenced in a study of persistence of HIV-infected CD4 T cells. Antigens of these TCRs are unknown. Sequencing used immunoSEQ version 4 in survey mode. Clones were read by immunoSEQ multiplex PCR, and TCRdb kept only the in-frame ones, dropping some. The data hold 50,000 or so clones, with about 81% observed a single time. Lysates of CMV-infected fibroblasts at 9 to 10 ug/mL stimulated these cells. CD40L-negative CD69-negative CD45RO-high memory CD4+ T cells were sorted as populations depleted of antigen-responding cells. The sample was CD4+ T cells sorted from PBMCs after approximately 19-hour stimulation, taken from a patient who received antiretroviral therapy. These receptors were collected from an adult man with HIV who was CMV-seropositive.

This chain joins TRBV18 and TRBJ2-1; tentative D call: TRBD1 (6 bases). The CDR3 is made up of 12 amino acids. V lost 6 bases to trimming and J lost 9 bases, with 12 bases between them. CDR1 and CDR2 (germline): KGHSH, LQKENI. This chain's CDR3 is CASSTGQGEQFF. The CDR3 bases are TGTGCCAGCTCTACAGGGCAGGGTGAGCAGTTCTTC.

The V and J genes are TRBV6-7 and TRBJ1-1, with D tentatively TRBD1 (5 bases). TRBV6-7 is sorted into the ORF group, with uncertain function. The CDR3 runs 11 residues. Trimming stripped 10 bases from V and 7 bases from J, with 13 bases between. The CDR3 DNA reads as TGTGCCACCAGGACAAAGGGTGAAGCTTTCTTT. Encoded protein: CATRTKGEAFF.

This chain uses TRBV7-9 with TRBJ2-1; D is unresolved. V dropped 4 bases and J dropped 0 bases, with 19 bases sitting between them. This CDR3 is 18 amino acids long. The germline CDR1 and CDR2 sequences are SEHNR and FQNEAQ (reference sequence). CDR3 nucleotide sequence: TGTGCCAGCAGCTCCTATGACTTTACACTGAGCTCCTACAATGAGCAGTTCTTC. Protein product: CASSSYDFTLSSYNEQFF.

This CDR3 is CASSLGHSDTQYF. CDR3 bases: TGCGCCAGCAGCCTGGGACACTCAGATACGCAGTATTTT. The rearrangement links TRBV5-1 to TRBJ2-3; tentatively, D is TRBD1 (6 bases). CDR1 SGHRS and CDR2 YFSETQ come from the germline V gene. Trimming took off 4 bases at V and 4 bases at J, with 10 bases between the two ends. The CDR3 length is 13 residues.

V usage is TRBV7-9 and J usage is TRBJ1-1; 11 positions match TRBD1. This CDR3 is 15 amino acids long. The germline gives CDR1 SEHNR, CDR2 FQNEAQ (reference sequence). V lost 5 bases, J lost 6 bases, and 8 bases stayed unmatched. CDR3 DNA: TGTGCCAGCAGCCAGGGACAGGGGGTCAGCCCTGAAGCTTTCTTT. Its protein product is CASSQGQGVSPEAFF.

The chain joins TRBV14 to TRBJ1-3; maybe TRBD1 (5 bases). Germline V gene data show CDR1 as SGHDN and CDR2 as FVKESK. Trimming left V 4 bases short and J 0 bases short, with 10 bases between. This CDR3 has 15 residues. The CDR3 spells CASSLGLSSGNTIYF. The DNA for the CDR3 is TGTGCCAGCAGCCTGGGACTGAGCTCTGGAAACACCATATATTTT.

The chain uses TRBV6-5 and TRBJ1-6; D might be TRBD1 (6 bases). V was trimmed by 5 bases and J by 9 bases, leaving 14 bases between them. Germline CDR1 MNHEY, CDR2 SVGAGI. The CDR3 consists of 14 residues. The CDR3 bases are TGTGCCAGCAGTAGGCAGGGGCAGGGTTCACCCCTCCACTTT. It specifies CASSRQGQGSPLHF.

The J gene is TRBJ2-1, the V gene TRBV5-1; D is undetermined. Germline assignment: CDR1 SGHRS and CDR2 YFSETQ. CDR3 size: 13 residues. Deletions cut 1 base from V and 9 bases from J, with 11 bases between. The CDR3 here is CASSLNRVLEQFF. The CDR3 DNA is TGCGCCAGCAGCTTGAATCGGGTTCTTGAGCAGTTCTTC.

The chain is built from TRBV29-1 and TRBJ2-5, with 9 bases fitting TRBD1. This CDR3 is built from 14 residues. V shed 4 bases and J 5 bases; nucleotides not matched to a gene: 8. Per germline, CDR1 SQVTM and CDR2 ANQGSEA. The CDR3 protein is CSVGRGQGVETQYF. The CDR3 DNA follows: TGCAGCGTTGGGAGGGGACAGGGCGTCGAGACCCAGTACTTC.

This chain links TRBV25-1 with TRBJ1-2; D is possibly TRBD1 (5 bases). CDR3 size: 11 residues. Germline CDR1 MGHDK, CDR2 SYGVNS. The ends were cut back, 6 bases at V and 7 bases at J, with 9 bases in the middle. CDR3 coding DNA: TGTGCCAGCAGCTCGGGGGTTGGCTACACCTTC. This encodes CASSSGVGYTF.

This clone has just a few counts. The rearrangement links TRBV6-2 or TRBV6-3 to TRBJ1-6; D gene uncertain. The V and J ends lost 6 bases and 5 bases respectively, with 11 bases between them. CDR3 length: 14 amino acids. The germline V gene encodes CDR1 MNHEY and CDR2 SVGEGT. This chain's CDR3 is CASSVRRDNSPLHF. CDR3 sequence (DNA): TGTGCCAGCAGCGTTCGGAGGGATAATTCACCCCTCCACTTT.

The sample holds many counts of this clone. Here the CDR3 reads CAWSPQGAWETQYF. The CDR3 region has the DNA TGTGCCTGGAGTCCTCAGGGGGCCTGGGAGACCCAGTACTTC. V and J are TRBV30 and TRBJ2-5, with 8 bases that match TRBD1. Per the germline V gene, CDR1 is GTSNPN and CDR2 is SVGIG (reference sequence). J gave up 5 bases and V 2 bases, and 7 bases lay outside the gene matches. The CDR3 has 14 residues.

This clone was seen at least ten times. This chain links TRBV7-9 with TRBJ1-4, with 9 bases aligning to TRBD1. The germline gives CDR1 SEHNR, CDR2 FQNEAQ (reference sequence). Unmatched junction bases numbered 4, after V lost 4 bases and J lost 7 bases. The CDR3 runs to 14 residues. The CDR3 DNA is TGTGCCAGCAGCTCGGGACAGGGTCGTGAAAAACTGTTTTTT. It codes for CASSSGQGREKLFF.

In nucleotides, the CDR3 is TGTGCCAGTAACTCCGGGACAGGGGATTACGAGCAGTACTTC. Translated, it gives CASNSGTGDYEQYF. The rearrangement uses TRBV19 and TRBJ2-7; 10 positions match TRBD1. The CDR3 covers 14 residues. V lost 7 bases, J lost 4 bases, and 7 bases stayed unmatched. Germline V gene sequence: CDR1 LNHDA, CDR2 SQIVND (reference sequence).

The rearrangement links TRBV19 to TRBJ2-7; D might be TRBD1 (6 bases). The CDR3 has 21 residues. V was shortened by 5 bases and J by 2 bases, with 34 bases between the two germline ends. Germline CDR1 reads LNHDA; CDR2 reads SQIVND (reference sequence). CDR3 bases: TGTGCCAGTAGTTCACAGGGAAATCGTCTAGCTACTTCACCCTTCGCCTACGAGCAGTACTTC. It translates to CASSSQGNRLATSPFAYEQYF.

The chain uses TRBV29-1 and TRBJ1-5; no definite D call. V was trimmed by 1 base and J by 3 bases, leaving 7 bases between them. Germline V gene lookup returns CDR1 SQVTM and CDR2 ANQGSEA. CDR3 length: 13 amino acids. CDR3 DNA sequence: TGCAGCGTTGAAGCCGGTCCCAATCAGCCCCAGCATTTT. It is translated as CSVEAGPNQPQHF.

The rearrangement links TRBV28 to TRBJ1-1, with 8 positions matching TRBD1. Per germline, CDR1 MDHEN and CDR2 SYDVKM. V was pared by 5 bases and J by 4 bases, with 6 bases of the junction left unmatched. The CDR3 spans 14 residues. CDR3 nucleotides: TGTGCCAGCAGTGGGCAGGGGGCGGGCACTGAAGCTTTCTTT. Translation gives CASSGQGAGTEAFF.

This sequence joins TRBV6-6 and TRBJ2-2; TRBD1 matches 7 bases. Germline lookup yields CDR1 MNHNY and CDR2 SVGAGI (reference sequence). CDR3 size: 14 residues. J lost 5 bases, V lost 5 bases, and 5 bases had no gene match. CDR3 in amino acids: CASSRDSRTGELFF. For the CDR3, the DNA is TGTGCCAGCAGTCGGGACAGTCGGACCGGGGAGCTGTTTTTT.

The gene calls are TRBV27 and TRBJ1-2, with D hard to call. The germline V gene has CDR1 MNHEY and CDR2 SMNVEV (reference sequence). The V gene lost 2 bases and the J gene lost 4 bases, with 17 bases spanning the gap. The CDR3 runs 16 residues. This CDR3 is CASSLVRGPPIYGYTF. DNA of the CDR3: TGTGCCAGCAGTTTAGTGAGAGGCCCTCCCATCTATGGCTACACCTTC.

V is TRBV7-2 and J is TRBJ1-6; D is unclear. V dropped 3 bases and J dropped 5 bases, with 11 bases sitting between them. CDR3 size: 15 residues. Germline V CDR1 and CDR2: SGHTA, FQGNSA. In DNA, the CDR3 is TGTGCCAGCAGCTTCCTCGGACGGAATAATTCACCCCTCCACTTT. It specifies CASSFLGRNNSPLHF. Filled out from reference TRBV7-2 and TRBJ1-6, the complete variable domain reads GAGVSQSPSNKVTEKGKDVELRCDPISGHTALYWYRQSLGQGLEFLIYFQGNSAPDKSGLPSDRFSAERTGGSVSTLTIQRTQQEDSAVYLCASSFLGRNNSPLHFGNGTRLTVT.

V gene TRBV5-1 combines with J gene TRBJ1-4; D unresolved. This CDR3 is 12 amino acids long. Trimming took 0 bases from V and 12 from J, leaving 9 bases between them. From germline, CDR1 is SGHRS and CDR2 YFSETQ. CDR3 protein: CASSLEGPELFF. The CDR3 DNA is TGCGCCAGCAGCTTGGAAGGCCCCGAACTGTTTTTT. The variable domain in full, completed from reference TRBV5-1 and TRBJ1-4, reads KAGVTQTPRYLIKTRGQQVTLSCSPISGHRSVSWYQQTPGQGLQFLFEYFSETQRNKGNFPGRFSGRQFSNSRSEMNVSTLELGDSALYLCASSLEGPELFFGSGTQLSVL.

CDR3 coding DNA: TGCGCCAGCAGCTTGGGGGCAGGGTTTTCCTCTACCGAGCAGTACTTC. Translation: CASSLGAGFSSTEQYF. The chain combines TRBV5-1 with TRBJ2-7; D is perhaps TRBD1 (5 bases). Germline V gene data show CDR1 as SGHRS and CDR2 as YFSETQ. The ends were cut back, 0 bases at V and 6 bases at J, with 19 bases in the middle. The CDR3 length is 16 residues.

This clone was detected only a few times. Here the CDR3 reads CSVTVNPYEQYF. CDR3 DNA sequence: TGCAGCGTTACAGTGAACCCCTACGAGCAGTACTTC. This chain connects TRBV29-1 to TRBJ2-7; D remains ambiguous. Per the germline V gene, CDR1 is SQVTM and CDR2 is ANQGSEA. This CDR3 has 12 amino acids. Trimming took 5 bases from V and 2 from J, leaving 10 bases between them.

V is TRBV5-1 and J is TRBJ2-7, with D possibly being TRBD1 (6 bases). This CDR3 has 14 residues. Germline lookup yields CDR1 SGHRS and CDR2 YFSETQ. Trimming cost V 6 bases and J 2 bases, with 15 bases left between them. The chain's CDR3 is CASTRGGATYEQYF. The DNA of the CDR3 is TGCGCCAGCACCAGGGGTGGGGCTACCTACGAGCAGTACTTC. Supplemented by reference TRBV5-1 and TRBJ2-7, the full variable domain reads KAGVTQTPRYLIKTRGQQVTLSCSPISGHRSVSWYQQTPGQGLQFLFEYFSETQRNKGNFPGRFSGRQFSNSRSEMNVSTLELGDSALYLCASTRGGATYEQYFGPGTRLTVT.

The chain joins TRBV10-3 to TRBJ2-7, with a tentative D call TRBD1 (6 bases). The CDR3 runs to 15 residues. The ends were cut back, 6 bases at V and 2 bases at J, with 17 bases in the middle. Germline CDR1 reads ENHRY; CDR2 reads SYGVKD. CDR3 amino acids: CAIRKGDRSTYEQYF. The CDR3, as DNA: TGTGCCATCAGAAAAGGAGACAGGAGTACCTACGAGCAGTACTTC.

This chain joins TRBV5-1 and TRBJ2-2; 8 bases align to TRBD1. The CDR3 runs to 15 residues. J gave up 4 bases and V 4 bases, and 6 bases lay outside the gene matches. The V gene's germline CDR1 is SGHRS and CDR2 YFSETQ. The CDR3, as DNA: TGCGCCAGCAGCATACGGACAGGGAGCACCGGGGAGCTGTTTTTT. Amino acids: CASSIRTGSTGELFF.

The chain joins TRBV4-1 to TRBJ1-6; D is possibly TRBD1 (5 bases). Germline V gene sequence: CDR1 MGHRA, CDR2 YSYEKL. CDR3 length: 18 amino acids. Trimming took 0 bases from V and 3 from J, leaving 15 bases between them. This CDR3 is CASSQDSSGRVYNSPLHF. DNA of the CDR3: TGCGCCAGCAGCCAAGACTCATCGGGCAGGGTCTATAATTCACCCCTCCACTTT.

The chain has TRBV30 and TRBJ2-7; D assignment may be TRBD1 or TRBD2 (5 bases each). This CDR3 comprises 12 residues. Germline V gives CDR1 GTSNPN, CDR2 SVGIG (reference sequence). The V and J ends lost 0 bases and 12 bases respectively, with 15 bases between them. The CDR3 loop is CAWSVRSGPWYF. In DNA form, the CDR3 reads TGTGCCTGGAGTGTACGTTCGGGACCGTGGTACTTC. Based on the CDR3 plus reference TRBV30 and TRBJ2-7, the full variable domain is SQTIHQWPATLVQPVGSPLSLECTVEGTSNPNLYWYRQAAGRGLQLLFYSVGIGQISSEVPQNLSASRPQDRQFILSSKKLLLSDSGFYLCAWSVRSGPWYFGPGTRLTVT.